The 16 T cell receptor beta chains below come from one sample, sequenced in a study of T cells in localized non-small cell lung cancer. Profiled with immunoSEQ multiplex PCR; TCRdb holds only in-frame clones, not every one. This repertoire shows tens of thousands of clones, approximately 80% found once; its top ten account for about 38%. This specimen was peripheral blood, taken before any cancer treatment. These receptors all stem from a male donor at least 60 years old with stage II squamous cell lung carcinoma.

The V gene is TRBV5-6, the J gene TRBJ1-1, with D possibly being TRBD1 (6 bases). From germline, CDR1 is SGHDT and CDR2 YYEEEE. Trimming took off 1 base at V and 0 bases at J, with 16 bases between the two ends. There are 17 residues in the CDR3. The CDR3 here is CASSLPGGDNMNTEAFF. DNA of the CDR3: TGTGCCAGCAGCTTGCCCGGGGGCGATAATATGAACACTGAAGCTTTCTTT. The full variable domain, rest sourced from reference TRBV5-6 and TRBJ1-1, is DAGVTQSPTHLIKTRGQQVTLRCSPKSGHDTVSWYQQALGQGPQFIFQYYEEEERQRGNFPDRFSGHQFPNYSSELNVNALLLGDSALYLCASSLPGGDNMNTEAFFGQGTRLTVV.

This clone was seen a single time. CDR3 DNA: TGTGCCAGCAGCTTAGTAGGGGCCGGTGAAGCTTTCTTT. It translates to CASSLVGAGEAFF. The J gene is TRBJ1-1, the V gene TRBV11-2; tentative D call: TRBD1 (5 bases). CDR1 and CDR2 (germline): SGHAT, FQNNGV. V dropped 1 base and J dropped 7 bases, with 10 bases sitting between them. The CDR3 contains 13 residues. Complete variable domain (other parts from reference TRBV11-2 and TRBJ1-1): EAGVAQSPRYKIIEKRQSVAFWCNPISGHATLYWYQQILGQGPKLLIQFQNNGVVDDSQLPKDRFSAERLKGVDSTLKIQPAKLEDSAVYLCASSLVGAGEAFFGQGTRLTVV.

The chain links TRBV5-4 to TRBJ2-1, with a weak D call TRBD1 (5 bases). This CDR3 is 15 amino acids long. The V end lost 0 bases, the J end lost 2 bases, and 9 bases lay between the germline ends. Germline lookup yields CDR1 SGHNT and CDR2 YYREEE (reference sequence). DNA for the CDR3: TGTGCCAGCAGCTTGGTAGGGGCCGCCTACAATGAGCAGTTCTTC. This sequence encodes CASSLVGAAYNEQFF.

There are a few counts of this clone. The rearrangement uses TRBV9 and TRBJ1-2; D is undetermined. The V gene lost 0 bases and the J gene lost 5 bases, with 8 bases spanning the gap. Germline CDR1 reads SGDLS; CDR2 reads YYNGEE. This CDR3 has 13 residues. Here the CDR3 DNA reads TGTGCCAGCAGCGTAGAACCAGAATATGGCTACACCTTC. The encoded protein is CASSVEPEYGYTF. The variable domain in full, with the rest retrieved from reference TRBV9 and TRBJ1-2, is DSGVTQTPKHLITATGQRVTLRCSPRSGDLSVYWYQQSLDQGLQFLIQYYNGEERAKGNILERFSAQQFPDLHSELNLSSLELGDSALYFCASSVEPEYGYTFGSGTRLTVV.

The chain is built from TRBV2 and TRBJ1-5, with D perhaps TRBD1 (5 bases). Germline loops: CDR1 SNHLY, CDR2 FYNNEI. The CDR3 is made up of 14 amino acids. Trimming took off 2 bases at V and 6 bases at J, with 11 bases between the two ends. The CDR3 reads CASSESTVAQPQHF. The CDR3 nucleotides read TGTGCCAGCAGTGAATCGACAGTCGCTCAGCCCCAGCATTTT.

This chain connects TRBV9 to TRBJ1-5, with 10 bases aligning to TRBD1. The length of the CDR3 is 14 residues. With 3 bases clipped from V and 5 bases from J, the junction kept 2 bases outside the gene matches. In germline, CDR1 is SGDLS, CDR2 YYNGEE. CDR3 protein: CASSGGTGDQPQHF. In DNA form, the CDR3 reads TGTGCCAGCAGCGGGGGGACAGGGGATCAGCCCCAGCATTTT.

The genes are TRBV18 and TRBJ1-1; D not certain. V was clipped by 1 base and J by 4 bases, with 10 bases between them. This CDR3 region has 14 residues. Looked up from germline, CDR1 is KGHSH and CDR2 is LQKENI. The CDR3 DNA reads as TGTGCCAGCTCACCACTTTGGTACGGCACTGAAGCTTTCTTT. This encodes CASSPLWYGTEAFF.

The chain combines TRBV5-4 with TRBJ1-5; D may be TRBD1 (5 bases). The CDR3 is 14 residues long. V was pared by 4 bases and J by 4 bases, with 12 bases between. The germline V gene encodes CDR1 SGHNT and CDR2 YYREEE (reference sequence). The CDR3 coding sequence is TGTGCCAGCAGCACCGGGGGTCAGAATCAGCCCCAGCATTTT. Translated: CASSTGGQNQPQHF.

This clone came up once. The CDR3 is CASSVEGAGDTQYF. The DNA of the CDR3 is TGTGCCAGCAGCGTAGAGGGGGCGGGAGATACGCAGTATTTT. The chain links TRBV9 to TRBJ2-3; 7 bases are a match to TRBD1. Unmatched junction bases numbered 3, after V lost 0 bases and J lost 5 bases. Germline V gene sequence: CDR1 SGDLS, CDR2 YYNGEE. The CDR3 is 14 amino acids.

This chain connects TRBV15 to TRBJ2-5; TRBD1 matches at 8 bases. V shed 1 base and J 5 bases; nucleotides not matched to a gene: 6. Germline CDR1 LNHNV, CDR2 YYDKDF (reference sequence). This CDR3 has 15 amino acids. CDR3 residues: CATSRVPGGWETQYF. CDR3 DNA: TGTGCCACCAGCAGAGTGCCAGGGGGCTGGGAGACCCAGTACTTC.

The V call is TRBV19, the J call TRBJ2-2; D unclear. V shed 3 bases and J shed 7 bases, with 12 bases lying between them. This CDR3 is 14 amino acids long. The germline V gene encodes CDR1 LNHDA and CDR2 SQIVND (reference sequence). The CDR3 DNA reads TGTGCCAGTAGTATTCGGGCCTGGGGCGGGGAGCTGTTTTTT. This encodes CASSIRAWGGELFF.

Turning to this clone: A single base separates this from a much larger clone, so it may be a read error. The rearrangement uses TRBV12-5 and TRBJ1-3; D ambiguous. CDR3 length: 13 residues. Germline V gene lookup returns CDR1 LGHNT and CDR2 FRNRAP. The CDR3 DNA reads TGTGTTAGTGGTTTGGTACAGGGAAACACCATATATTTT. This codes for CVSGLVQGNTIYF.

CDR3 sequence: CASSFQGAMANSPLHF. The CDR3 DNA reads TGCGCCAGCAGCTTCCAGGGGGCAATGGCGAATTCACCCCTCCACTTT. This chain uses TRBV5-1 with TRBJ1-6; 8 bases are shared with TRBD1. The germline V gene encodes CDR1 SGHRS and CDR2 YFSETQ. CDR3 length: 16 residues. The V segment lost 2 bases and the J segment 7 bases; nucleotides outside the gene matches: 8.

V usage is TRBV11-2 and J usage is TRBJ2-1; 11 nucleotides align to TRBD2. The V and J ends lost 5 bases and 5 bases, in that order; junction bases with no gene match: 8. There are 16 residues in the CDR3. Germline V lookup: CDR1 SGHAT, CDR2 FQNNGV. CDR3 residues: CASSVQGGLADNEQFF. In DNA, the CDR3 is TGTGCCAGCAGCGTCCAGGGGGGACTAGCGGACAATGAGCAGTTCTTC.

The rearrangement joins TRBV21-1 to TRBJ1-1. TRBV21-1 is described as a pseudogene. There are 12 residues in the CDR3. This CDR3 reads CAFSRGDTEAFF. CDR3 bases: TGTGCCTTTTCTAGGGGGGACACTGAAGCTTTCTTT.

This rearrangement joins TRBV2 to TRBJ1-4; D is unresolved. Trimming removed 4 bases at V and 4 bases at J, with 4 bases between. Germline V gene data show CDR1 as SNHLY and CDR2 as FYNNEI. The CDR3 has 12 amino acids. The CDR3 protein is CASSAFNEKLFF. In DNA, the CDR3 is TGTGCCAGCAGTGCCTTTAATGAAAAACTGTTTTTT.